This paragraph reports one T cell receptor (beta chain). The junction and the germline gene differ at one end; a read error may be behind it. Through a sample-barcoded 5' primer and a J-beta primer mix, a second PCR was run for roughly 6 to 12 cycles. One entry per CDR3 protein, called by TCRdb with MiXCR from the 5' RACE reads. This sample carries about 1.1 million distinct CDR3 sequences, around two fifths of them seen once, and the ten largest clones take less than 15%. These data are taken from a study of blood T cells in healthy people across ages. Germline loops: CDR1 SGHTA, CDR2 FQGNSA. CDR3 length equals 15 residues.

The gene calls are TRBV7-2 and TRBJ2-1; D is undetermined. The sequenced sample was blood. This TCR was sampled from a man between 18 and 29 years old in good health. CDR3 bases: TGTGCCAGCTGCTTTTCCAAACGATCCTACAATGAGCAGTTCTTC. Amino acid sequence: CASCFSKRSYNEQFF.